This entry describes one T cell receptor (beta chain). The antigen is undetermined. CD4+ naive, central memory, regulatory and stem cell-like memory subsets were isolated by sorting on CD45RO/CCR7/CD25/CD127/CD95/CD27. The source of the sample is a study of beta chain features in type 1 diabetes. Study conclusions and caveats: VDJ junctions from patients with type 1 diabetes contained fewer insertions and more deletions. People with Type 1 diabetes carried modestly yet significantly shorter TCRB CDR3s in all four CD4+ subsets. cDNA-based sequencing might over-represent cells highly expressing TCR.

The CDR3 is made up of 13 amino acids. Germline V gene data show CDR1 as MDHEN and CDR2 as SYDVKM. Trimming took off 5 bases at V and 6 bases at J, with 13 bases between the two ends. The entirety of the isolated RNA underwent reverse transcription, so expressed TCRB transcripts were sequenced. Sequencing used immunoSEQ multiplex PCR; TCRdb keeps in-frame clones, though not all of them. Here the sample spans roughly 150,000 clones, around 8.3% being singletons. The rearrangement joins TRBV28 to TRBJ1-1, with a tentative D call TRBD1 (6 bases). The sample taken for sequencing was central memory CD4+ T cells from blood. The source is a woman between 18 and 29 years old with type 1 diabetes. This CDR3 reads CASSTTGRAEAFF. The CDR3 DNA follows: TGTGCCAGCAGTACGACAGGCAGGGCTGAAGCTTTCTTT.